This entry lists 17 T cell receptor beta chains sequenced from one sample in a study of regulatory T cells in long-lasting Graves disease. Arm-PCR of CDR3 regions with iRepertoire HTBI primers generated TCR beta libraries. TCRdb re-analysed the multiplex PCR reads in MiXCR, keeping a single row per CDR3 protein. This table holds under 500,000 distinct CDR3 sequences, 20% found once. Time point given: persistent/refractory GD, antithyroid drugs over 5 years with positive TRAb. PBMC-extracted RNA yielded the TCR library. Here the sequenced sample was peripheral blood mononuclear cells (PBMCs), taken when the disease was refractory, from a patient treated with antithyroid drugs. All receptors derive from a female donor with Graves disease.

This clonotype showed up many times. The CDR3 spells CASSKQTAQNTEAFF. As DNA, the CDR3 is TGCGCCAGCAGCAAACAGACAGCCCAGAACACTGAAGCTTTCTTT. This chain connects TRBV5-1 to TRBJ1-1, with a tentative D call TRBD1 (5 bases). The germline V gene has CDR1 SGHRS and CDR2 YFSETQ. The CDR3 is 15 residues long. V was clipped by 4 bases and J by 1 base, with 14 bases between them.

This chain uses TRBV5-6 with TRBJ2-7, with D perhaps TRBD1 (6 bases). Per the germline V gene, CDR1 is SGHDT and CDR2 is YYEEEE. V lost 0 bases, J lost 2 bases, and 9 bases lay in between. The CDR3 spans 14 residues. CDR3 nucleotide sequence: TGTGCCAGCAGCTTGGGGGACACAACCTACGAGCAGTACTTC. The encoded protein is CASSLGDTTYEQYF.

CDR3 in amino acids: CSAPMRAASTDTQYF. In DNA form, the CDR3 reads TGCAGTGCGCCCATGAGGGCAGCTAGCACAGATACGCAGTATTTT. The rearrangement joins TRBV20-1 to TRBJ2-3, with D perhaps matching TRBD2 (5 bases). CDR3 length equals 15 residues. Germline V lookup: CDR1 DFQATT, CDR2 SNEGSKA (reference sequence). The V end lost 6 bases, the J end lost 0 bases, and 16 bases lay between the germline ends.

Many counts were recorded for this clonotype. The chain combines TRBV7-2 with TRBJ2-5; D gene uncertain. Trimming took off 1 base at V and 2 bases at J, with 11 bases between the two ends. This CDR3 has 15 amino acids. Germline V gene sequence: CDR1 SGHTA, CDR2 FQGNSA. CDR3 sequence (DNA): TGTGCCAGCAGCTTAGAAGTCTATTGGCAAGAGACCCAGTACTTC. This sequence encodes CASSLEVYWQETQYF.

This clonotype has at least ten counts. The chain has TRBV12-3 or TRBV12-4 and TRBJ2-7; TRBD2 matches 8 bases. J lost 2 bases, V lost 6 bases, and 15 bases had no gene match. This CDR3 is built from 17 residues. CDR3 protein: CASSPPTLAENAYEQYF. The CDR3 region has the DNA TGTGCCAGCAGCCCCCCCACACTAGCGGAAAACGCCTACGAGCAGTACTTC.

The chain has TRBV27 and TRBJ1-5; TRBD1 matches at 8 bases. V was clipped by 6 bases and J by 0 bases; unmatched bases: 13. The germline gives CDR1 MNHEY, CDR2 SMNVEV (reference sequence). The CDR3 length is 18 residues. CDR3: CASSPGGTGAHSNQPQHF. The DNA of the CDR3 is TGTGCCAGCAGCCCCGGAGGGACAGGAGCCCATAGCAATCAGCCCCAGCATTTT.

The sample holds many counts of this clonotype. The rearrangement links TRBV27 to TRBJ1-1; 7 positions agree with TRBD1. CDR3 length: 13 residues. Per the germline V gene, CDR1 is MNHEY and CDR2 is SMNVEV (reference sequence). Trimming removed 2 bases from V and 4 bases from J; junction bases left unmatched: 1. In nucleotides, the CDR3 is TGTGCCAGCAGTTTACACAGGGGCACTGAAGCTTTCTTT. It codes for CASSLHRGTEAFF.

This clonotype was seen a handful of times. The chain employs TRBV3-1 and TRBJ1-2; tentative D call: TRBD1 (6 bases). Trimming stripped 3 bases from V and 3 bases from J, with 14 bases between. Germline V gene lookup returns CDR1 LGHDT and CDR2 YNNKEL (reference sequence). The length of the CDR3 is 15 residues. The CDR3 sequence is CASSHPGGAYYGYTF. CDR3 sequence (DNA): TGTGCCAGCAGCCACCCTGGGGGGGCATACTATGGCTACACCTTC. Filled out from reference TRBV3-1 and TRBJ1-2, the complete variable domain reads DTAVSQTPKYLVTQMGNDKSIKCEQNLGHDTMYWYKQDSKKFLKIMFSYNNKELIINETVPNRFSPKSPDKAHLNLHINSLELGDSAVYFCASSHPGGAYYGYTFGSGTRLTVV.

A word on this clonotype: A read error is possible here, since a much larger clone lies one base away. The V call is TRBV28, the J call TRBJ1-4, with unresolved D. The germline V gene has CDR1 MDHEN and CDR2 SYDVKM. V was shortened by 4 bases and J by 12 bases, with 12 bases between the two germline ends. This CDR3 contains 12 residues. CDR3 residues: CASSSYTSQLFF. The CDR3 nucleotides read TGTGCCAGCAGTTCATACACCTCCCAACTGTTTTTT. Filled out from reference TRBV28 and TRBJ1-4, the complete variable domain reads DVKVTQSSRYLVKRTGEKVFLECVQDMDHENMFWYRQDPGLGLRLIYFSYDVKMKEKGDIPEGYSVSREKKERFSLILESASTNQTSMYLCASSSYTSQLFFGSGTQLSVL.

This clonotype was picked up many times. The chain couples TRBV15 to TRBJ2-7, with D possibly matching TRBD2 (5 bases). V shed 9 bases and J shed 0 bases, with 9 bases lying between them. CDR1 is LNHNV and CDR2 is YYDKDF in the germline V gene (reference sequence). This CDR3 comprises 12 residues. CDR3 coding DNA: TGTGCCACTCGAGGGAGCTCCTACGAGCAGTACTTC. Translating it yields CATRGSSYEQYF.

This clonotype showed up many times. The rearrangement uses TRBV7-2 and TRBJ1-2; perhaps TRBD1 as D (6 bases). The CDR3 has 13 amino acids. Germline V gene data show CDR1 as SGHTA and CDR2 as FQGNSA. Trimming stripped 3 bases from V and 4 bases from J, with 9 bases between. CDR3 sequence (DNA): TGTGCCAGCAGCTTCGGGGGCCCCTATGGCTACACCTTC. Its protein is CASSFGGPYGYTF.

Notes on this clonotype: A much larger clone differs from this one at a single base, so this may be a read error. The V call is TRBV7-2, the J call TRBJ1-5; TRBD1 is a possible D gene (6 bases). The CDR3 totals 15 residues. Germline values: CDR1 SGHTA, CDR2 FQGNSA. This CDR3 is CASSFSQGPSQPRHF. The CDR3 bases are TGTGCCAGCAGCTTTTCACAGGGTCCTAGTCAGCCCCGGCATTTT.

This clonotype has ten or more counts. The rearrangement uses TRBV7-9 and TRBJ2-7; tentative D call: TRBD2 (6 bases). This CDR3 comprises 13 residues. Germline assignment: CDR1 SEHNR and CDR2 FQNEAQ (reference sequence). Between the trimmed V and J ends, which lost 4 bases and 3 bases, there was a span of 10 bases. The CDR3 spells CASSSQGGYEQYF. CDR3 bases: TGTGCCAGCAGCTCGCAGGGAGGCTACGAGCAGTACTTC. Supplemented by reference TRBV7-9 and TRBJ2-7, the full variable domain reads DTGVSQNPRHKITKRGQNVTFRCDPISEHNRLYWYRQTLGQGPEFLTYFQNEAQLEKSRLLSDRFSAERPKGSFSTLEIQRTEQGDSAMYLCASSSQGGYEQYFGPGTRLTVT.

Remarks on this clonotype: A much larger clone differs from this one at a single base, so this may be a read error. The V and J genes are TRBV7-9 and TRBJ1-1; a possible D gene is TRBD1 (5 bases). Trimming left V 1 base short and J 7 bases short, with 7 bases between. This CDR3 has 12 amino acids. CDR1 is SEHNR, CDR2 FQNEAQ, per germline (reference sequence). CDR3 protein: CASSLETVEAFF. CDR3 in DNA: TGTGCCAGCAGCTTAGAGACAGTTGAAGCTTTCTTT.

In DNA, the CDR3 is TGTGCCAGCAGCTTAACGGAGACCCTCACCAACACCGGGGAGCTGTTTTTT. Protein product: CASSLTETLTNTGELFF. The chain joins TRBV7-3 to TRBJ2-2; D uncertain. Germline assignment: CDR1 SGHTA and CDR2 FQGTGA. This CDR3 is built from 17 residues. Trimming removed 0 bases from V and 2 bases from J, with 13 bases in between.

This clonotype was recorded many times. The genes are TRBV5-1 and TRBJ1-2; possibly TRBD1 for D (6 bases). V was clipped by 3 bases and J by 2 bases, with 11 bases between them. The CDR3 runs to 14 residues. Germline CDR1 SGHRS, CDR2 YFSETQ. This CDR3 reads CASSWDKNNYGYTF. The CDR3 DNA reads as TGCGCCAGCAGCTGGGACAAGAACAACTATGGCTACACCTTC.

This clonotype was counted between two and nine times. V gene TRBV20-1 combines with J gene TRBJ1-1, with TRBD1 identical over 9 bases. Germline V gives CDR1 DFQATT, CDR2 SNEGSKA (reference sequence). After removal of 5 bases from V and 9 bases from J, the junction contained 7 bases not matched to a gene. CDR3 length equals 12 residues. This CDR3 reads CSAPIQGAKAFF. In DNA, the CDR3 is TGCAGTGCTCCTATACAGGGGGCAAAAGCTTTCTTT.